The sequence of this T cell receptor beta chain was determined in a study of Graves' ophthalmopathy and Graves' hyperthyroidism. RNA transcripts were the template, and TCR beta CDR3 regions were amplified from them. HTBI-primed first-round RT-PCR preceded second-round multiplex PCR. One entry per CDR3 protein results from TCRdb running MiXCR on the multiplex PCR reads. The data show more than 550,000 distinct CDR3 sequences, approximately 39% seen once. Disease in donors with ophthalmopathy had moderate-to-severe activity, CAS ≥3, NOSPECS ≥4 and under 3 months' duration. Out of around 10 ml of fresh peripheral blood, PBMCs were obtained. A few counts support this clonotype. The V gene lost 7 bases and the J gene lost 1 base, with 13 bases spanning the gap. Germline CDR1 MNHEY, CDR2 SVGAGI. The CDR3 is 14 residues long.

Material for sequencing was peripheral blood. The sequence came from an adult man with Graves' ophthalmopathy. V gene TRBV6-5 combines with J gene TRBJ2-5; the D gene is possibly TRBD1 (5 bases). The CDR3 protein is CASTGQTIQETQYF. In DNA form, the CDR3 reads TGTGCCAGCACAGGACAAACCATCCAAGAGACCCAGTACTTC.